These T cell receptor beta chains were read from a single sample in a study of cytomegalovirus exposure and HLA in healthy donors. TCRdb's table, derived via immunoSEQ multiplex PCR, lists solely in-frame clones and lacks some. There are 190,000 or so clones in the sample; about 79% occur only once, and about 0.092% lies in the top ten. The sequenced sample consisted of PBMCs. The receptors were gathered from a boy aged 2 to 10 in good health and CMV-seronegative. Each CDR3 is given with its conserved first and last residue. D genes are given only for firm matches. Only some rows state a clone size, as once, few, many or a class for expanded clones.

abundance	v_gene	d_gene	j_gene	len	CDR3nt	CDR3aa
-	TRBV2	TRBD1	TRBJ1-2	15	TGCGCCGGCAGACCTACAGGGGGCGAGAACTATGGCTACACCTTC	CAGRPTGGENYGYTF
-	TRBV5-1	TRBD2	TRBJ2-3	16	TGCGCCAGCAGCCCCTTAGCGGGGGGGCTCACAGATACGCAGTATTTT	CASSPLAGGLTDTQYF
-	TRBV2	TRBD2	TRBJ2-3	13	TGTGCCAGCCAGAGCGGGGTCACAGATACGCAGTATTTT	CASQSGVTDTQYF
-	TRBV11-2	-	TRBJ1-1	14	TGTGCCAGCAGCTTAGATCCCGATCCCAGTGAAGCTTTCTTT	CASSLDPDPSEAFF
few	TRBV15	TRBD2	TRBJ2-2	14	TGTGCCACCAGCATTGGCGGGGGAACCGGGGAGCTGTTTTTT	CATSIGGGTGELFF
few	TRBV4-3	-	TRBJ2-5	15	TGCGCCAGCAGCCGCCTAACAGGGCCCCAAGAGACCCAGTACTTC	CASSRLTGPQETQYF
-	TRBV5-6	-	TRBJ2-5	15	TGTGCCGGACACAGATGGACCTTTCCCACGGAGACCCAGTACTTC	CAGHRWTFPTETQYF
-	TRBV9	-	TRBJ1-1	14	TGTGCCAGCAGCGTAGCGCACAGGGTCACTGAAGCTTTCTTT	CASSVAHRVTEAFF
-	TRBV7-8	TRBD1	TRBJ2-1	15	TGTGCCGGCAGCTTAGGGGCAGGGGGTAATAATGAGCAGTTCTTC	CAGSLGAGGNNEQFF
few	TRBV4-1	TRBD1	TRBJ2-3	15	TGCGCCAGCAGCCACAGGGGGACCGCAGGAAATACGCAGTATTTT	CASSHRGTAGNTQYF
-	TRBV23-1	-	TRBJ1-1	14	TGCGCCAGCTCCACAGGGACGGGGAACACTGAAGCTTTCTTT	CASSTGTGNTEAFF
-	TRBV6-1	TRBD2	TRBJ2-1	12	TGTGCCAGCCGGGGGGGGTACAATGAGCAGTTCTTC	CASRGGYNEQFF
-	TRBV6-6	-	TRBJ1-1	13	TGTGCCAGCACGACGGCGAGGGACACTGAAGCTTTCTTT	CASTTARDTEAFF
-	TRBV30	TRBD1	TRBJ2-3	15	TGTGCCTGGAGTGTTGGTAGGACAGGGGAAGATACGCAGTATTTT	CAWSVGRTGEDTQYF
-	TRBV5-6	TRBD1	TRBJ1-1	16	TGTGCCAGCAGCCCCCGGACAGGGACAGTAAACACTGAAGCTTTCTTT	CASSPRTGTVNTEAFF
-	TRBV2	-	TRBJ2-3	15	TGTGCCAGCAGTGAAAATTTCGGGCGGGCAGATACGCAGTATTTT	CASSENFGRADTQYF
-	TRBV18	-	TRBJ1-1	13	TGTGCCAGCTCACCCGGGCCCGGAGGTGCAGCTTTCTTT	CASSPGPGGAAFF
-	TRBV6-1	TRBD1	TRBJ1-1	13	TGTGCCAGCAGGGCGGGACAGGTCCAGAGGGCTTTCTTT	CASRAGQVQRAFF
-	TRBV2	TRBD1	TRBJ2-7	14	TGTGCCAGCGGTAGGCCGGGACAGGCCTACGAGCAGTACTTC	CASGRPGQAYEQYF
-	TRBV19	-	TRBJ1-1	15	TGTGCCAGTAGTGAGATGGGGAGGGGGAACACTGAAGCTTTCTTT	CASSEMGRGNTEAFF
-	TRBV7-2	TRBD2	TRBJ2-7	15	TGTGCCAGCAGCTTAGTTAGCGGGGGCTCCTACGAGCAGTACTTC	CASSLVSGGSYEQYF
-	TRBV7-9	TRBD1	TRBJ1-4	15	TGTGCCAGCAGCGGATACAGGGGAGTAAGTGAAAAACTGTTTTTT	CASSGYRGVSEKLFF
-	TRBV7-2	TRBD1	TRBJ2-2	17	TGTGCCAGCAGCTTAGCGGGGTGGGGGCAGGGGGCCGGGGAGCTGTTTTTT	CASSLAGWGQGAGELFF